Listed here are 12 T cell receptor beta chains from one sample, sequenced in a study of blood T cells in healthy people across ages. The use of a sample-barcoded 5' primer and a J-beta primer mix characterized a second PCR of roughly 6 to 12 cycles. TCRdb independently ran MiXCR on the 5' RACE reads; one entry per CDR3 protein. The sample lists roughly 1,500,000 distinct CDR3 sequences; about 43% were seen once. The specimen sequenced was blood. The source of these receptors is a woman between 18 and 29 years old in good health.

This chain connects TRBV20-1 to TRBJ1-4; 8 positions match TRBD1. V lost 5 bases to trimming and J lost 8 bases; unmatched junction nucleotides: 13. CDR3 length: 15 amino acids. CDR1 and CDR2 from the germline V gene are DFQATT and SNEGSKA (reference sequence). This CDR3 reads CSAPNSQGVCEKLFF. The CDR3 nucleotides are TGCAGTGCTCCCAATTCACAGGGGGTTTGCGAAAAACTGTTTTTT.

The chain couples TRBV20-1 to TRBJ2-5; the match to TRBD2 covers 11 bases. V gave up 1 base and J gave up 13 bases; unmatched junction bases: 5. CDR3 size: 12 residues. Germline V gene lookup returns CDR1 DFQATT and CDR2 SNEGSKA (reference sequence). The CDR3 is CSARVLAGVGYF. The CDR3 DNA sequence: TGCAGTGCTAGAGTACTAGCGGGAGTTGGGTACTTC.

V gene TRBV6-5 combines with J gene TRBJ1-6; TRBD1 aligns across 9 bases. The CDR3 length is 16 residues. V shed 2 bases, J shed 10 bases, and the junction held 9 bases outside the gene matches. Germline V gene sequence: CDR1 MNHEY, CDR2 SVGAGI. CDR3 in amino acids: CASSYTLQGAGSPLHF. For the CDR3, the DNA is TGTGCCAGCAGTTACACGTTACAGGGGGCTGGGTCACCCCTCCACTTT.

V is TRBV20-1 and J is TRBJ2-5; 8 bases agree with TRBD2. J lost 4 bases, V lost 6 bases, and 7 bases had no gene match. The CDR3 totals 13 residues. The germline gives CDR1 DFQATT, CDR2 SNEGSKA (reference sequence). DNA of the CDR3: TGCAGTGCAACCGGGACTAGGGTAGAGACCCAGTACTTC. This translates into CSATGTRVETQYF.

A remark on this clonotype: The CDR3 ends on some other residue instead of the conserved phenylalanine or tryptophan, so this is likely a read error. This chain joins TRBV7-2 and TRBJ2-3; tentative D call: TRBD2 (5 bases). CDR1 is SGHTA and CDR2 is FQGNSA in the germline V gene. Trimming took 0 bases from V and 0 from J, leaving 10 bases between them. This CDR3 has 16 amino acids. CDR3 DNA: TGTGCCAGCAGCTTAGCGGAGGCGGTCAGCACAGATACGCAGTATCTT. It codes for CASSLAEAVSTDTQYL.

Concerning this clonotype itself: Since a much larger clone is just one base distant, this may be a read error. The CDR3 is CSATDTYEQFF. The CDR3 DNA follows: TGCAGCGCGACTGATACCTACGAGCAGTTCTTC. V gene TRBV29-1 combines with J gene TRBJ2-1, with D uncertain. Trimming removed 7 bases from V and 10 bases from J, with 14 bases in between. Germline-derived CDR1 and CDR2 are SQVTM and ANQGSEA. The CDR3 extends over 11 amino acids.

This clonotype was seen only a few times. The rearrangement uses TRBV28 and TRBJ1-2, with D tentatively TRBD1 (6 bases). This CDR3 has 15 residues. Looked up from germline, CDR1 is MDHEN and CDR2 is SYDVKM. Trimming removed 4 bases from V and 7 bases from J, with 19 bases in between. The CDR3 sequence: CASSYNEGGRGGYTF. Here the CDR3 DNA reads TGTGCCAGCAGTTATAATGAGGGGGGGCGCGGTGGCTACACCTTC.

This clonotype occurred a few times. V and J are TRBV5-1 and TRBJ2-5; TRBD2 aligns across 9 bases. V lost 3 bases and J lost 3; bases outside the gene matches: 3. CDR1 is SGHRS and CDR2 is YFSETQ in the germline V gene. The CDR3 extends over 14 amino acids. This CDR3 is CASSSTSGKETQYF. CDR3 coding DNA: TGCGCCAGCAGCTCGACTAGCGGCAAAGAGACCCAGTACTTC.

The rearrangement joins TRBV3-1 to TRBJ1-1; TRBD1 is a possible D gene (5 bases). The CDR3 is 16 amino acids. V shed 0 bases and J shed 4 bases, with 15 bases lying between them. Germline V gene lookup returns CDR1 LGHDT and CDR2 YNNKEL (reference sequence). The DNA for the CDR3 is TGTGCCAGCAGCCAAGAAGTGGGGGGACCGATCACTGAAGCTTTCTTT. Its protein product is CASSQEVGGPITEAFF.

J is TRBJ2-3 and V is TRBV7-9; the D is unclear. V lost 7 bases and J 1 base, leaving 12 bases between the germline ends. This CDR3 is 14 amino acids long. Germline V lookup: CDR1 SEHNR, CDR2 FQNEAQ (reference sequence). CDR3 protein: CASTIPGGTDTQYF. CDR3 nucleotides: TGTGCCAGCACCATCCCCGGAGGCACAGATACGCAGTATTTT.

In this sample, this clonotype turned up a few times. The chain uses TRBV27 and TRBJ2-1, with 10 bases identical to TRBD2. V was pared by 3 bases and J by 1 base, with 6 bases of the junction left unmatched. From germline, CDR1 is MNHEY and CDR2 SMNVEV (reference sequence). This CDR3 is 17 amino acids long. The CDR3 loop reads CASSFSSGSYSYNEQFF. CDR3 bases: TGTGCCAGCAGTTTTTCTAGCGGGAGTTATTCCTACAATGAGCAGTTCTTC.

The chain joins TRBV6-2 or TRBV6-3 to TRBJ2-3, with 9 bases identical to TRBD2. V shed 3 bases and J 4 bases; nucleotides not matched to a gene: 8. This CDR3 contains 16 residues. CDR1 and CDR2 (germline): MNHEY, SVGEGT. The CDR3 nucleotides read TGTGCCAGCAGTTATTCGAAAGCGGGAGGCCCAGATACGCAGTATTTT. Amino acids: CASSYSKAGGPDTQYF.